Shown below are 7 T cell receptor beta chains from a single sample sequenced in a study of T-cell memory formation after mild COVID-19 listed by TCRdb under 2021. Library preparation was by 5' RACE. TCRdb records Illumina NovaSeq 6000 as the sequencer. The raw public reads went through TCRdb reprocessing: fastp at Q25, MiXCR clone calling, in-frame beta chains kept. Duplicate CDR3 protein sequences are folded into a single record with the most common DNA and genes. Across this sample there are around 390,000 distinct CDR3 sequences, with 15% to 20% seen only once. Jointly, the top ten make up approximately 21% of the sample. The sample comprised PBMCs or a T cell subset sorted from them (not recorded which). Every receptor here comes from a young man who had mild COVID-19 (a few samples of this study predate the infection). The sample titles of this study are shuffled in the database, so cell type and time point are left out; the donor was told from shared clones.

The V and J genes are TRBV12-3 or TRBV12-4 and TRBJ2-7; 10 nucleotides match TRBD1. This CDR3 contains 14 residues. J gave up 7 bases and V 5 bases, and 8 bases lay outside the gene matches. Here the CDR3 reads CASSRDRGLGEQYF. CDR3 DNA: TGTGCCAGCAGTCGGGACAGGGGATTGGGGGAGCAGTACTTC.

V and J are TRBV4-2 and TRBJ2-2, with 8 bases that match TRBD2. Losses at the gene ends were 2 bases for V and 4 bases for J; bases not matched to a gene: 9. Germline lookup yields CDR1 LGHNA and CDR2 YNFKEQ. This CDR3 has 17 amino acids. The CDR3 here is CASSQPAGAHRTGELFF. The CDR3, as DNA: TGTGCCAGCAGCCAACCAGCGGGGGCGCATCGCACCGGGGAGCTGTTTTTT.

This clonotype was recorded a few times. The J gene is TRBJ1-5, the V gene TRBV6-5, with TRBD1 matching over 10 bases. The CDR3 length is 15 residues. Germline V lookup: CDR1 MNHEY, CDR2 SVGAGI. Trimming cost V 6 bases and J 6 bases; bases outside gene matches: 8. The CDR3 region has the DNA TGTGCCAGCAGGTCGACCGGGACAGGGGCTCAGCCCCAGCATTTT. Protein: CASRSTGTGAQPQHF.

This clonotype was seen repeatedly, ten times or more. The genes are TRBV12-3 or TRBV12-4 and TRBJ2-5; D remains unclear. CDR3 length equals 13 residues. V lost 2 bases, J lost 5 bases, and 9 bases lay in between. The CDR3 protein is CASSLSRKETQYF. CDR3 DNA sequence: TGTGCCAGCAGTTTATCCAGAAAGGAGACCCAGTACTTC.

The chain links TRBV7-2 to TRBJ2-1; D is ambiguous. The CDR3 has 14 residues. Trimming cost V 5 bases and J 0 bases, with 8 bases left between them. Germline V gives CDR1 SGHTA, CDR2 FQGNSA. In nucleotides, the CDR3 is TGTGCCAGCAGCAATGGGCGCTCCTACAATGAGCAGTTCTTC. This encodes CASSNGRSYNEQFF.

Many counts were recorded for this clonotype. One end of the junction fails to match germline, which may point to a read error. V is TRBV7-7 and J is TRBJ1-1; no definite D call. The CDR3 totals 13 residues. From germline, CDR1 is SSHAT and CDR2 FNYEAQ (reference sequence). The CDR3 loop is CASSPTPNTEAFF. CDR3 coding DNA: TGTGCTAGCAGCCCGACACCGAACACTGAAGCTTTCTTT.

This clonotype was recorded a few times. The J gene is TRBJ2-7, the V gene TRBV6-5; weak D call: TRBD2 (6 bases). This CDR3 is 13 amino acids long. Germline V CDR1 and CDR2: MNHEY, SVGAGI. Trimming removed 7 bases at V and 2 bases at J, with 12 bases between. The CDR3 sequence is CASTPPGAYEQYF. CDR3 DNA sequence: TGTGCCAGCACCCCCCCGGGGGCCTACGAGCAGTACTTC.